This T cell receptor beta chain was documented in a study of cytomegalovirus exposure and HLA in healthy donors. In its sample, this clone was seen once. PCR amplification relied on 60 Vbeta primers (plus 13 Jbeta primers). Profiling relied on immunoSEQ multiplex PCR, and the TCRdb table lists in-frame clones only, not all of them. The sample shows around 230,000 clones, over 75% of them seen only once. V lost 5 bases and J lost 0, with 5 bases in between. This CDR3 comprises 12 residues. Germline V gene lookup returns CDR1 MNHEY and CDR2 SVGAGI. Sequencing input: PBMCs. This chain connects TRBV6-5 to TRBJ2-7, with D possibly being TRBD2 (5 bases). The sequence came from a boy aged 5-17 years in good health and CMV-seronegative. The CDR3 nucleotides are TGTGCCAGCAGTCGGGACTCCTACGAGCAGTACTTC. It specifies CASSRDSYEQYF.